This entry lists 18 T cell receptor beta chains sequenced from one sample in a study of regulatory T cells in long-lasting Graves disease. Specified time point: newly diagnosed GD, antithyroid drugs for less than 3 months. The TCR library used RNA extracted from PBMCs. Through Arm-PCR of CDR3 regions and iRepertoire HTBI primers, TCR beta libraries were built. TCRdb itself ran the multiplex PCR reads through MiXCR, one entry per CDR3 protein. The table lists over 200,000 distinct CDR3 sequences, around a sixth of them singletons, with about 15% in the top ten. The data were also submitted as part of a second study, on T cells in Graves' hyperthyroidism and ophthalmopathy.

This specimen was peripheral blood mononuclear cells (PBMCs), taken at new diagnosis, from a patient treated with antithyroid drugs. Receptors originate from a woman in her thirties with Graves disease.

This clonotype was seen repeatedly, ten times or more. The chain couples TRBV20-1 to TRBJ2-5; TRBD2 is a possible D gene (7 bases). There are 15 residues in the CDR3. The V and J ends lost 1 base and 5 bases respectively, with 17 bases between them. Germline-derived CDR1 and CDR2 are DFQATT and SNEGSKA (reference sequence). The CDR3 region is CSARGAWGGEETQYF. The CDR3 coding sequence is TGCAGTGCTAGAGGGGCCTGGGGGGGCGAGGAGACCCAGTACTTC.

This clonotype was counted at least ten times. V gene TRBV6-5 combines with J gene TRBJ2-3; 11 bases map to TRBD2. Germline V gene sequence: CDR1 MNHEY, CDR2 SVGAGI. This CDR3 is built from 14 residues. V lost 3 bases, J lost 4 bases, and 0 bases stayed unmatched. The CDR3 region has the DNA TGTGCCAGCAGTTATAGCGGGGGGGCAGATACGCAGTATTTT. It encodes CASSYSGGADTQYF.

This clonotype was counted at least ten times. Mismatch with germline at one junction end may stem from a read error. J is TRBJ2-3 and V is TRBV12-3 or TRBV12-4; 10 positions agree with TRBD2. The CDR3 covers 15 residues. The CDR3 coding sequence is TGTGCCAGCAGTCTAGCGGGGGCCTTCACAGATACGCAGTATTTT. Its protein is CASSLAGAFTDTQYF.

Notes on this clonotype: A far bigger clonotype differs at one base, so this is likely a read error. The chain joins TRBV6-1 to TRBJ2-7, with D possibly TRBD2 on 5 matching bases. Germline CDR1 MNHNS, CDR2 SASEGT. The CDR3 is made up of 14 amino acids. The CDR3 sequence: CASSETGWSYGQYF. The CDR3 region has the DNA TGTGCCAGCAGCGAGACGGGGTGGTCCTACGGGCAGTACTTC.

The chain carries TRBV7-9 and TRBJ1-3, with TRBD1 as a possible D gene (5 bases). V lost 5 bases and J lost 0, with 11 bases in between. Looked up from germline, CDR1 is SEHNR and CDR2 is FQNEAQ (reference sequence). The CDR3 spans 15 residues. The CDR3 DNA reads TGTGCCAGCAGCCAAGACAGTAGCTCTGGAAACACCATATATTTT. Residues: CASSQDSSSGNTIYF.

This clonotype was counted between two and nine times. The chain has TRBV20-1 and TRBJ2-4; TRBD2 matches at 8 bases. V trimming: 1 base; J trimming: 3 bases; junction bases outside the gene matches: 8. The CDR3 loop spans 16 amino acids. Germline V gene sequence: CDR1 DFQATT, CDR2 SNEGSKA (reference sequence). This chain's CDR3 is CSARGRPGGVKNIQYF. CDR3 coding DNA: TGCAGTGCTAGAGGGAGACCGGGGGGGGTCAAAAACATTCAGTACTTC.

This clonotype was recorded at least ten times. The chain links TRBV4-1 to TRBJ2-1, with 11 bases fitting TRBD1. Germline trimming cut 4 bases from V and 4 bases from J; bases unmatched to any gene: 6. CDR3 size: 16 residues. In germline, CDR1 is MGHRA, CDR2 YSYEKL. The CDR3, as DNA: TGCGCCAGCAGCCTGAACGGACAGGGGGCTTACAATGAGCAGTTCTTC. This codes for CASSLNGQGAYNEQFF.

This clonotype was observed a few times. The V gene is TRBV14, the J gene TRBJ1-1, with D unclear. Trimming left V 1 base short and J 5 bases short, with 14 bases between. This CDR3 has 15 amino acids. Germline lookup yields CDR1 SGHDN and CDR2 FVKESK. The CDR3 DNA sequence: TGTGCCAGCAGCCAAGGACTGCCGGGAACGACTGAAGCTTTCTTT. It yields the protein CASSQGLPGTTEAFF.

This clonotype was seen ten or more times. CDR3 nucleotides: TGTGCCAGCTCACCACTCCGGGACACACCCTACAATGAGCAGTTCTTC. It specifies CASSPLRDTPYNEQFF. V and J are TRBV18 and TRBJ2-1, with a weak D call TRBD1 (6 bases). V was shortened by 1 base and J by 2 bases, with 12 bases between the two germline ends. The CDR3 extends over 16 amino acids. CDR1 is KGHSH, CDR2 LQKENI, per germline.

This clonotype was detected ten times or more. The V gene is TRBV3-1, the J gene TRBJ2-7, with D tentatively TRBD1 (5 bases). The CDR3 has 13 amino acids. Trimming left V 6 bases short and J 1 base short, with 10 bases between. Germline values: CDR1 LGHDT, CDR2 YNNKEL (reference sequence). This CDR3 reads CASSPRQSYEQYF. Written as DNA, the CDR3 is TGTGCCAGCAGTCCACGACAGTCCTACGAGCAGTACTTC.

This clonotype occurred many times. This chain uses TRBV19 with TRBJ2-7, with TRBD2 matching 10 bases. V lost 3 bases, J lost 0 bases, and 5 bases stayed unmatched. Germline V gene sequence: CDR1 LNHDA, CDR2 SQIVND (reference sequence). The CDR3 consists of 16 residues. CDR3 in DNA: TGTGCCAGTAGTATCAGAGCGGGGGGGAGCTCCTACGAGCAGTACTTC. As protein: CASSIRAGGSSYEQYF.

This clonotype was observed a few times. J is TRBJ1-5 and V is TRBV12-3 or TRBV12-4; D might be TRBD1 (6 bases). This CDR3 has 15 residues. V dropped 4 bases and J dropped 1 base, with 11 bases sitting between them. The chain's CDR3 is CASSSTGLSNQPQHF. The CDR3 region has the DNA TGTGCCAGCAGTTCTACAGGGCTGAGCAATCAGCCCCAGCATTTT.

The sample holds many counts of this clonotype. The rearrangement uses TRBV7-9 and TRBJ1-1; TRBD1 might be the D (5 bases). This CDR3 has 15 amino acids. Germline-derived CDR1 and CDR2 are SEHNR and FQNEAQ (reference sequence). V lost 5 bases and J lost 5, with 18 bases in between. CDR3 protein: CASSPGRVEGTEAFF. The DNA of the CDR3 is TGTGCCAGCAGCCCGGGGAGGGTGGAGGGGACTGAAGCTTTCTTT.

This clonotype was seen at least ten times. The CDR3 sequence is CSAPSGRRASNTEAFF. The CDR3 bases are TGCAGCGCTCCCTCCGGCAGGCGGGCCTCGAACACTGAAGCTTTCTTT. J is TRBJ1-1 and V is TRBV29-1; D remains unclear. Germline V lookup: CDR1 SQVTM, CDR2 ANQGSEA. V dropped 7 bases and J dropped 1 base, with 22 bases sitting between them. The CDR3 extends over 16 amino acids.

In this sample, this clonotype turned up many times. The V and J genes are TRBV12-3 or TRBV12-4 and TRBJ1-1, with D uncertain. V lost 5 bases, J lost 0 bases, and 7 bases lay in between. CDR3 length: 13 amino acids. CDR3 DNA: TGTGCCAGCAGTGGGAGTATGAACACTGAAGCTTTCTTT. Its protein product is CASSGSMNTEAFF.

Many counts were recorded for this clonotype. Written as DNA, the CDR3 is TGCGCCAGCAGCTCAAGGACAGACCTGGGAGGTGGCTACACCTTC. This translates into CASSSRTDLGGGYTF. The chain has TRBV5-1 and TRBJ1-2; D perhaps matches TRBD1 (6 bases). From germline, CDR1 is SGHRS and CDR2 YFSETQ. The CDR3 is made up of 15 amino acids. Trimming cost V 3 bases and J 7 bases, with 19 bases left between them.

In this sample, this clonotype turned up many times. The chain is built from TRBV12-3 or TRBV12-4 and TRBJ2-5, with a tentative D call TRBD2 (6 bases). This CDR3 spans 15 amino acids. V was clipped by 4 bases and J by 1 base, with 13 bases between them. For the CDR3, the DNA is TGTGCCAGCAGTTCCCAAGGGACTGCCCAAGAGACCCAGTACTTC. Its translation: CASSSQGTAQETQYF.

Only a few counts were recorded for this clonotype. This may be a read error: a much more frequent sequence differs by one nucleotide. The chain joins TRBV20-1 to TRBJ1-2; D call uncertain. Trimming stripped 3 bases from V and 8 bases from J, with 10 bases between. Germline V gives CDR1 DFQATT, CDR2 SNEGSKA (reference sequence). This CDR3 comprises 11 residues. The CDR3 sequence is CSASCLEGYTF. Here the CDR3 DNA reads TGCAGTGCTAGCTGCCTGGAAGGCTACACCTTC.